This TCR beta chain was captured by sequencing in a study of blood T cell repertoires in COVID-19. About the study: Nucleic acid was either cDNA or gDNA, and it came from T cells, B-cell-depleted T cells, or PBMCs.

The repertoire was sequenced with immunoSEQ multiplex PCR; TCRdb's copy has only in-frame clones and lacks some. The sample includes fewer than 250,000 clones, about 82% seen only once; the top ten take 6% to 7%. The germline CDR1 and CDR2 sequences are MDHEN and SYDVKM. V shed 5 bases and J shed 2 bases, with 15 bases lying between them. The CDR3 is 15 residues long. The chain has TRBV28 and TRBJ1-1; D remains unclear. What was sequenced was peripheral blood. The clonotype comes from a woman aged 55-69 years with active or convalescent COVID-19. The CDR3 region has the DNA TGTGCCAGCAGTCGATCCGGAGCCCAAAACACTGAAGCTTTCTTT. Its protein product is CASSRSGAQNTEAFF.